These T cell receptor beta chains were read from a single sample in a study of T cell responses to AZD1222 COVID-19 vaccine. Produced via immunoSEQ multiplex PCR; TCRdb's table is partial and in-frame only. Here the sample spans around 78,000 clones, approximately 91% being singletons. The source material was peripheral blood, sampled on day 0 of MenACWY control vaccination. The receptors were gathered from an adult in good health. Each CDR3 is given with its conserved first and last residue. A D gene is named only where the DNA matches it firmly. Clone size is stated in some rows and not others, as once, few, many or a class when expanded.

V	size	J	D	length	CDR3	DNA
TRBV6-5	.	TRBJ1-1	.	12	CASYRVWTEAFF	TGTGCCAGCTACAGGGTCTGGACTGAAGCTTTCTTT
TRBV10-3	.	TRBJ1-4	.	12	CAISDRSEKLFF	TGTGCCATCAGTGACCGTAGTGAAAAACTGTTTTTT
TRBV28	.	TRBJ1-5	TRBD1	15	CASRSTGGGNQPQHF	TGTGCCAGCAGATCGACAGGGGGAGGCAATCAGCCCCAGCATTTT
TRBV5-1	.	TRBJ1-2	.	14	CASSLSAQSYGYTF	TGCGCCAGCAGCTTGTCGGCGCAGTCCTATGGCTACACCTTC
TRBV7-3	.	TRBJ1-1	.	15	CASSLVGGVNTEAFF	TGTGCCAGCAGCTTAGTTGGGGGGGTGAACACTGAAGCTTTCTTT
TRBV12-3/TRBV12-4	.	TRBJ2-1	.	12	CASSTGRNEQFF	TGTGCCAGCAGCACCGGGCGCAATGAGCAGTTCTTC
TRBV7-2	.	TRBJ1-6	.	14	CATGEGTYNSPLHF	TGTGCCACCGGCGAGGGTACCTATAATTCACCCCTCCACTTT
TRBV6-5	few	TRBJ1-1	.	14	CASNQGHKGAEAFF	TGTGCCAGCAATCAGGGACATAAGGGGGCTGAAGCTTTCTTT
TRBV2	.	TRBJ2-1	.	16	CASSELTTGGYNEQFF	TGTGCCAGCAGTGAATTGACGACTGGGGGCTACAATGAGCAGTTCTTC
TRBV5-8	.	TRBJ2-1	.	16	CASSLAGLGREHLQFF	TGTGCCAGCAGCTTGGCGGGATTGGGCAGGGAGCATCTGCAGTTCTTC
TRBV18	.	TRBJ1-1	.	13	CASSLDRNTEAFF	TGTGCCAGCTCCCTGGACAGGAACACTGAAGCTTTCTTT
TRBV6-5	.	TRBJ2-5	.	10	CASWGETQYF	TGTGCCAGTTGGGGGGAGACCCAGTACTTC
TRBV5-1	once	TRBJ2-7	TRBD1	14	CASSHGQGTYEQYF	TGCGCCAGCAGCCACGGACAGGGGACCTACGAGCAGTACTTC
TRBV7-2	.	TRBJ2-2	.	12	CASSKGREGLFF	TGTGCCAGCAGCAAGGGTCGTGAAGGGTTGTTTTTT
TRBV10-3	.	TRBJ2-7	.	15	CAIKEGGSGSYEQYF	TGTGCCATCAAGGAGGGAGGCAGCGGGTCCTACGAGCAGTACTTC
TRBV6-5	once	TRBJ1-3	.	13	CASRRDSGNTIYF	TGTGCCAGCAGGAGAGACTCTGGAAACACCATATATTTT
TRBV4-3	.	TRBJ1-6	TRBD1	18	CASSSRDRGVAYNSPLHF	TGCGCCAGCAGCTCCCGGGACAGGGGAGTAGCCTATAATTCACCCCTCCACTTT
TRBV18	.	TRBJ2-7	.	15	CASSPPGVHSYEQYF	TGTGCCAGCTCACCCCCCGGGGTCCACTCCTACGAGCAGTACTTC
TRBV5-1	.	TRBJ1-4	TRBD1	16	CASSSGGTGRNEKLFF	TGCGCCAGCAGCTCTGGAGGGACAGGCCGTAATGAAAAACTGTTTTTT
TRBV5-4	.	TRBJ2-3	.	15	CASSSGPTGTDTQYF	TGTGCCAGCAGCTCAGGCCCTACAGGCACAGATACGCAGTATTTT
TRBV9	once	TRBJ1-1	.	15	CASSANAAGNTEAFF	TGTGCCAGCAGCGCCAACGCGGCAGGGAACACTGAAGCTTTCTTT
TRBV7-2	.	TRBJ1-2	.	15	CASSYNRESIYGYTF	TGTGCCAGCAGCTACAACAGGGAATCGATCTATGGCTACACCTTC
TRBV28	.	TRBJ2-1	.	12	CASTLSWGEQFF	TGTGCCAGCACCTTAAGTTGGGGTGAGCAGTTCTTC
TRBV12-3/TRBV12-4	.	TRBJ2-5	TRBD1	13	CASARQGWETQYF	TGTGCCAGCGCTAGACAGGGCTGGGAGACCCAGTACTTC
TRBV30	.	TRBJ1-6	.	11	CAWRSNSPLHF	TGTGCCTGGAGAAGTAATTCACCCCTCCACTTT
TRBV30	few	TRBJ1-6	.	12	CAWVQGNSPLHF	TGTGCCTGGGTACAGGGAAATTCACCCCTCCACTTT
TRBV28	.	TRBJ1-4	.	14	CASREDGANEKLFF	TGTGCCAGCAGAGAGGACGGAGCTAATGAAAAACTGTTTTTT
TRBV30	.	TRBJ1-2	.	11	CASWAPGGYTF	TGTGCCTCATGGGCGCCGGGTGGCTACACCTTC
TRBV27	.	TRBJ1-2	.	14	CASKPGNNDYGYTF	TGTGCCAGCAAACCAGGGAATAACGACTATGGCTACACCTTC
TRBV24-1	.	TRBJ2-2	.	14	CATEGSQFTGELFF	TGTGCCACGGAGGGGAGTCAGTTCACCGGGGAGCTGTTTTTT
TRBV9	.	TRBJ2-5	TRBD1	14	CASSENRGPKVQYF	TGTGCCAGCAGCGAAAACAGGGGGCCGAAGGTCCAGTACTTC
TRBV27	few	TRBJ2-7	.	15	CASSVTGSSSYEQYF	TGTGCCAGCAGTGTAACAGGATCAAGCTCCTACGAGCAGTACTTC
TRBV7-6	once	TRBJ2-2	.	16	CASSLARGGNTGELFF	TGTGCCAGCAGCTTAGCTAGAGGGGGGAACACCGGGGAGCTGTTTTTT
TRBV18	.	TRBJ1-3	.	14	CASSRDQAGNTIYF	TGTGCCAGCTCACGGGACCAAGCAGGAAACACCATATATTTT
TRBV25-1	.	TRBJ1-6	.	14	CASRLEGRGSPLHF	TGTGCCAGCAGACTGGAGGGAAGGGGTTCACCCCTCCACTTT
TRBV19	.	TRBJ1-5	.	14	CASSIVDSYQPQHF	TGTGCCAGTAGTATAGTAGACAGCTATCAGCCCCAGCATTTT
TRBV10-3	.	TRBJ1-2	.	17	CAISGVGTSLINYGYTF	TGTGCCATCAGTGGGGTGGGGACTTCCCTGATTAACTATGGCTACACCTTC
TRBV24-1	.	TRBJ1-5	.	12	CATSALNQPQHF	TGTGCCACCAGTGCTCTCAATCAGCCCCAGCATTTT
TRBV5-6	.	TRBJ1-6	TRBD1	16	CASSVRDRGANSPLHF	TGTGCCAGCAGCGTCCGGGACAGGGGCGCTAATTCACCCCTCCACTTT
TRBV9	once	TRBJ2-1	.	13	CASSAGGAEGPFF	TGTGCCAGCAGCGCCGGTGGGGCTGAGGGGCCGTTCTTC
TRBV7-8	.	TRBJ1-3	.	12	CASSLSGNTIYF	TGTGCCAGCAGTTTATCTGGAAACACCATATATTTT
TRBV4-2	.	TRBJ1-6	TRBD1	20	CASSQGVWSTGTGGGSPLHF	TGTGCCAGCAGCCAAGGGGTCTGGTCCACCGGGACAGGGGGAGGTTCACCCCTCCACTTT
TRBV7-2	.	TRBJ2-7	.	13	CASSPRSHYEQYF	TGTGCCAGCAGCCCCCGTAGCCACTACGAGCAGTACTTC
TRBV7-2	.	TRBJ2-7	.	14	CASSLALSSYEQYF	TGTGCCAGCAGCTTAGCGCTAAGCTCCTACGAGCAGTACTTC
TRBV4-3	.	TRBJ2-7	.	14	CASSQGGYAYEQYF	TGCGCCAGCAGCCAAGGAGGGTACGCCTACGAGCAGTACTTC
TRBV29-1	.	TRBJ2-1	.	13	CSVDRRIYNEQFF	TGCAGCGTTGATCGGCGGATTTACAATGAGCAGTTCTTC
TRBV18	once	TRBJ2-7	.	15	CASSPSAGARYEQYF	TGTGCCAGCTCACCGTCCGCGGGGGCGCGGTACGAGCAGTACTTC
TRBV3-1/TRBV3-2	.	TRBJ1-1	.	13	CASRDDRNTEAFF	TGTGCCAGCAGGGACGACAGGAACACTGAAGCTTTCTTT
TRBV13	.	TRBJ1-2	TRBD1	15	CASSFEGGAGDGYTF	TGTGCCAGCAGCTTTGAAGGGGGCGCGGGAGATGGCTACACCTTC
TRBV5-1	.	TRBJ2-6	.	15	CASSSSAPGANVLTF	TGCGCCAGCAGCTCCTCAGCACCTGGGGCCAACGTCCTGACTTTC
TRBV7-9	once	TRBJ1-2	.	12	CASSLQGEGYTF	TGTGCCAGCAGCTTACAAGGGGAAGGCTACACCTTC
TRBV21-1	once	TRBJ1-3	.	14	CASSKVGSGNTIYF	.
TRBV5-1	.	TRBJ2-2	TRBD2	15	CASTRAGGPIGELFF	TGCGCCAGCACCCGAGCGGGGGGGCCAATCGGGGAGCTGTTTTTT
TRBV30	.	TRBJ1-1	TRBD1	15	CAWSGKGARGTEAFF	TGTGCCTGGAGTGGAAAGGGGGCCCGGGGTACTGAAGCTTTCTTT